What follows is one TCR beta chain and its context. This specimen comes from a study of blood T cell repertoires in COVID-19. For the study at large: T cells, B-cell-depleted T cells, or PBMCs provided the cDNA or gDNA that served as material.

In the original workflow: Estimated nucleated cell counts came from reference gene primer amplification. The protocol was immunoSEQ multiplex PCR, while the TCRdb copy is restricted to in-frame clones and leaves out a portion. V and J calls and clone size follow that table, whereas D and trimming were derived from the DNA. The sample consists of around 290,000 clones, about 89% of them appearing once. Seattle patients were enrolled while actively infected and followed longitudinally. Sequences were obtained from peripheral blood. The clonotype originates from a woman aged 25-40 years with COVID-19, enrolled during active disease.

The CDR3 reads CASSRPGQGYGYTF. The CDR3 coding sequence is TGTGCCAGCAGTCGCCCGGGACAAGGCTATGGCTACACCTTC. The rearrangement uses TRBV6-5 and TRBJ1-2; D might be TRBD1 (6 bases). V dropped 5 bases and J dropped 4 bases, with 14 bases sitting between them. There are 14 residues in the CDR3. CDR1 is MNHEY and CDR2 is SVGAGI in the germline V gene.